A single sample gave rise to the 20 T cell receptor beta chains below, sequenced in a study of T cells in Graves' hyperthyroidism and ophthalmopathy. RNA transcripts gave rise to amplified TCR beta CDR3 regions. HTBI primers were employed in a first-round RT-PCR of the TCR CDR3. TCRdb used MiXCR to reprocess the multiplex PCR reads, holding one entry per CDR3 protein. The top ten hold approximately 26% of the sample, which has about 550,000 distinct CDR3 sequences, under 25% seen once. Sequenced sample: blood. The receptor source for this set is a man younger than 30 with Graves' hyperthyroidism.

V is TRBV19 and J is TRBJ2-7; the D call may be TRBD1 or TRBD2 (5 bases each). Trimming took 10 bases from V and 5 from J, leaving 18 bases between them. The CDR3 has 13 residues. The germline gives CDR1 LNHDA, CDR2 SQIVND (reference sequence). This CDR3 reads CATSSGTVDEQYF. CDR3 bases: TGTGCCACCTCGTCAGGGACGGTGGACGAGCAGTACTTC.

The chain employs TRBV6-1 and TRBJ2-2; perhaps D is TRBD1 or TRBD2 (6 bases each). Germline V gene data show CDR1 as MNHNS and CDR2 as SASEGT. This CDR3 is 14 amino acids long. V lost 4 bases and J lost 7, with 13 bases in between. The CDR3 coding sequence is TGTGCCAGCAGTGCCTCGGGGGCAATCGGGGAGCTGTTTTTT. It specifies CASSASGAIGELFF.

The V call is TRBV15, the J call TRBJ2-5; no reliable D call. The CDR3 consists of 13 residues. V was shortened by 0 bases and J by 13 bases, with 15 bases between the two germline ends. The V gene's germline CDR1 is LNHNV and CDR2 YYDKDF (reference sequence). CDR3 amino acids: CATSRDPLSAPYF. The DNA of the CDR3 is TGTGCCACCAGCAGAGATCCATTATCGGCCCCGTACTTC.

This clonotype was seen repeatedly, ten times or more. This chain links TRBV30 with TRBJ1-2; tentative D call: TRBD1 (6 bases). This CDR3 has 13 amino acids. Per the germline V gene, CDR1 is GTSNPN and CDR2 is SVGIG (reference sequence). Between the trimmed V and J ends, which lost 7 bases and 2 bases, there was a span of 14 bases. The CDR3: CAYQGGKNYGYTF. The CDR3 DNA is TGTGCCTACCAAGGGGGGAAGAACTATGGCTACACCTTC. Combining the CDR3 with reference TRBV30 and TRBJ1-2 gives the whole variable domain SQTIHQWPATLVQPVGSPLSLECTVEGTSNPNLYWYRQAAGRGLQLLFYSVGIGQISSEVPQNLSASRPQDRQFILSSKKLLLSDSGFYLCAYQGGKNYGYTFGSGTRLTVV.

This clonotype was detected many times. This sequence joins TRBV20-1 and TRBJ2-7; 8 bases match TRBD1. With V trimmed by 6 bases and J by 3 bases, 13 bases remained unmatched. The germline gives CDR1 DFQATT, CDR2 SNEGSKA (reference sequence). CDR3 length: 15 residues. CDR3 sequence: CSAPNGTGPIYEQYF. As DNA, the CDR3 is TGCAGTGCCCCGAATGGGACAGGCCCTATCTACGAGCAGTACTTC.

This clonotype was recorded many times. J is TRBJ2-5 and V is TRBV28, with D perhaps given as TRBD1 or TRBD2 (6 bases each). Germline CDR1 is MDHEN and CDR2 is SYDVKM. CDR3 size: 15 residues. The V end was cut by 6 bases, the J end by 4 bases, with 18 bases between. DNA for the CDR3: TGTGCCAGCAGCGCTGGGGGGCCGCGGGGAGAGACCCAGTACTTC. Its translation is CASSAGGPRGETQYF. Drawing the rest from reference TRBV28 and TRBJ2-5, the complete variable domain is DVKVTQSSRYLVKRTGEKVFLECVQDMDHENMFWYRQDPGLGLRLIYFSYDVKMKEKGDIPEGYSVSREKKERFSLILESASTNQTSMYLCASSAGGPRGETQYFGPGTRLLVL.

With regard to this clonotype: A much larger clone differs from this one at a single base, so this may be a read error. The V call is TRBV30, the J call TRBJ2-2; D possibly corresponds to TRBD2 (6 bases). Per germline, CDR1 GTSNPN and CDR2 SVGIG (reference sequence). The CDR3 runs 14 residues. The CDR3 region has the DNA TGTGCCTGGAGCCCACACGTAATCGGCGGGGAGCTGTTGTTT. As protein: CAWSPHVIGGELLF.

As to this clonotype: It is likely a read error, because the conserved phenylalanine at the end of the CDR3 is missing. The J gene is TRBJ2-2, the V gene TRBV30, with D perhaps TRBD2 (6 bases). This CDR3 contains 13 residues. V was pared by 4 bases and J by 4 bases, with 10 bases between. Germline V gene sequence: CDR1 GTSNPN, CDR2 SVGIG (reference sequence). In DNA form, the CDR3 reads TGTGCCTGGAACCGGGGGAGCACCGGGGAGCTGTTTTTG. Its translation is CAWNRGSTGELFL.

This clonotype occurred a few times. This chain uses TRBV12-5 with TRBJ1-2, with TRBD1 identical over 9 bases. The CDR3 length is 16 residues. Germline trimming cut 2 bases from V and 2 bases from J; bases unmatched to any gene: 6. The germline CDR1 and CDR2 sequences are LGHNT and FRNRAP. CDR3 loop: CASGLTPTGGNYGYTF. The CDR3 bases are TGTGCTAGTGGTTTGACTCCGACAGGGGGGAACTATGGCTACACCTTC.

Ten or more counts support this clonotype. The chain couples TRBV6-1 to TRBJ2-5; D unresolved. The ends were cut back, 4 bases at V and 2 bases at J, with 14 bases in the middle. Germline CDR1 reads MNHNS; CDR2 reads SASEGT. The CDR3 runs 15 residues. The CDR3 here is CASSATYWAQETQYF. The CDR3 DNA follows: TGTGCCAGCAGTGCCACGTATTGGGCGCAAGAGACCCAGTACTTC.

Ten or more counts support this clonotype. V and J are TRBV27 and TRBJ2-7; 9 nucleotides align to TRBD2. The germline V gene has CDR1 MNHEY and CDR2 SMNVEV (reference sequence). The CDR3 is 15 amino acids. J gave up 4 bases and V 5 bases, and 9 bases lay outside the gene matches. The CDR3 nucleotides are TGTGCCAGCAGTGGCCCATCAAGCGGGGGGTACGAGCAGTACTTC. Amino acids: CASSGPSSGGYEQYF.

As to this clonotype: Just one base apart from a much larger clone, this may be a read error. The chain links TRBV7-8 to TRBJ2-2; D remains ambiguous. The V gene's germline CDR1 is SGHVS and CDR2 FQNEAQ. There are 14 residues in the CDR3. CDR3 region: CAISADPPSGELFF. CDR3 coding DNA: TGTGCCATCAGCGCGGACCCCCCGTCCGGGGAGCTGTTTTTT.

This clonotype has at least ten counts. The chain combines TRBV6-5 with TRBJ1-1, with 7 bases aligning to TRBD1. V trimming: 5 bases; J trimming: 1 base; junction bases outside the gene matches: 10. CDR1 is MNHEY and CDR2 is SVGAGI in the germline V gene. This CDR3 region has 16 residues. This CDR3 is CASSPLEGARNTEAFF. The CDR3, as DNA: TGTGCCAGCAGTCCACTGGAGGGGGCCAGGAACACTGAAGCTTTCTTT.

This clonotype was detected ten times or more. The chain has TRBV19 and TRBJ2-2, with D unclear. Trimming pared 4 bases from V and 1 base from J, leaving 10 bases between. The V gene's germline CDR1 is LNHDA and CDR2 SQIVND (reference sequence). This CDR3 comprises 15 residues. The CDR3 sequence: CASSKAGKNTGELFF. The CDR3, as DNA: TGTGCCAGTAGTAAAGCAGGAAAGAACACCGGGGAGCTGTTTTTT.

There are many counts of this clonotype. V and J are TRBV12-3 or TRBV12-4 and TRBJ1-2; unclear D gene. V shed 7 bases and J shed 1 base, with 16 bases lying between them. The CDR3 is made up of 15 amino acids. CDR3 amino acids: CASIPDGERNYGYTF. In DNA form, the CDR3 reads TGTGCCAGCATCCCAGACGGGGAACGTAACTATGGCTACACCTTC.

This clonotype was counted ten times or more. V is TRBV12-3 or TRBV12-4 and J is TRBJ1-2, with TRBD1 matching over 11 bases. The CDR3 sequence is 14 residues long. V trimming: 1 base; J trimming: 8 bases; junction bases outside the gene matches: 3. The CDR3 nucleotides are TGTGCCAGCAGTTTAGTAAGGACAGGGGGCGGCTACACCTTC. It specifies CASSLVRTGGGYTF.

This clonotype was seen a handful of times. This chain uses TRBV28 with TRBJ2-5; 12 bases line up with TRBD2. Germline V gene sequence: CDR1 MDHEN, CDR2 SYDVKM. CDR3 size: 17 residues. The V segment lost 6 bases and the J segment 4 bases; nucleotides outside the gene matches: 12. CDR3 nucleotide sequence: TGTGCCAGCAGCCCCCGACTAGCGGGGGCATGGGGAGAGACCCAGTACTTC. Amino acids: CASSPRLAGAWGETQYF.

The sample holds many counts of this clonotype. For the CDR3, the DNA is TGTGCCAGCAGGGCAGGGGCAGGGAGGACCGGGGAGCTGTTTTTT. Protein sequence: CASRAGAGRTGELFF. The rearrangement links TRBV6-1 to TRBJ2-2, with D perhaps given as TRBD1 or TRBD2 (6 bases each). CDR1 and CDR2 from the germline V gene are MNHNS and SASEGT. The CDR3 loop spans 15 amino acids. Trimming shortened V by 6 bases and J by 5 bases, and 16 bases separated the two germline ends.

Ten or more counts support this clonotype. This chain uses TRBV2 with TRBJ1-2, with 7 bases lining up with TRBD1. The CDR3 loop spans 15 amino acids. With V trimmed by 3 bases and J by 8 bases, 12 bases remained unmatched. CDR1 SNHLY and CDR2 FYNNEI come from the germline V gene. The CDR3 here is CASSERTGSSSGYTF. In DNA, the CDR3 is TGTGCCAGCAGTGAGAGGACAGGCTCGAGTTCGGGCTACACCTTC.

A word on this clonotype: The conserved closing phenylalanine or tryptophan is absent in this CDR3, likely reflecting a read error. The chain couples TRBV7-3 to TRBJ1-1; D perhaps matches TRBD1 (6 bases). The CDR3 loop spans 13 amino acids. Germline loops: CDR1 SGHTA, CDR2 FQGTGA. V lost 5 bases and J lost 5, with 12 bases in between. In nucleotides, the CDR3 is TGTGCCAGCAGCCAGGGGTTTCGGACTGAAGCTTTCCTT. Amino acid sequence: CASSQGFRTEAFL.